One T cell receptor beta chain is described in this entry. Its specificity is not known. These data come from a study of T cell responses to AZD1222 COVID-19 vaccine. Study results and limitations: At study baseline, merely five or six AZD1222 recipients were seropositive. Regions 160-218 and 743-854 dominated among vaccine-associated CD4 TCRs spanning spike. A mostly white British donor set with more females was recruited, and clonal diversity was possibly underestimated.

Germline V gene data show CDR1 as SGHKS and CDR2 as YYEKEE (reference sequence). V shed 0 bases and J shed 0 bases, with 10 bases lying between them. The CDR3 runs 15 residues. Assay used: immunoSEQ multiplex PCR; TCRdb lists only in-frame clones, some missing. The sample contains over 150,000 clones, about nine tenths of which appear only once. The sample was peripheral blood, taken on day 0 of AZD1222 vaccination. The chain links TRBV5-5 to TRBJ2-7; D remains unclear. This clonotype was obtained from an adult in good health. In DNA form, the CDR3 reads TGTGCCAGCAGCTTGGGGGCTGTCAACTCCTACGAGCAGTACTTC. As protein: CASSLGAVNSYEQYF.